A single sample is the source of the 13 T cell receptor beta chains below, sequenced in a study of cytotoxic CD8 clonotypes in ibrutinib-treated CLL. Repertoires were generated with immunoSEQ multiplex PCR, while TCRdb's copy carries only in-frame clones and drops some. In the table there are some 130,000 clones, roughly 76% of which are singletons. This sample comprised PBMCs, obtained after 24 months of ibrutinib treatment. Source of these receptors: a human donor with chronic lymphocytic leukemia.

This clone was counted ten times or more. The CDR3 protein is CASSPGPRNTIYF. For the CDR3, the DNA is TGTGCCAGCAGCCCCGGGCCCAGAAACACCATATATTTT. The V call is TRBV28, the J call TRBJ1-3; D unresolved. The V gene lost 6 bases and the J gene lost 5 bases, with 11 bases spanning the gap. CDR1 is MDHEN and CDR2 is SYDVKM in the germline V gene. CDR3 size: 13 residues. The variable domain in full, completed from reference TRBV28 and TRBJ1-3, reads DVKVTQSSRYLVKRTGEKVFLECVQDMDHENMFWYRQDPGLGLRLIYFSYDVKMKEKGDIPEGYSVSREKKERFSLILESASTNQTSMYLCASSPGPRNTIYFGEGSWLTVV.

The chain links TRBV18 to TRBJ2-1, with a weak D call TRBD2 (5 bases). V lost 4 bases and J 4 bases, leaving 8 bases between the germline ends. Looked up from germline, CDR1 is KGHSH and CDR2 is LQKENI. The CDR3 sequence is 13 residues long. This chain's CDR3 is CASSLAGYNEQFF. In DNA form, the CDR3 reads TGTGCCAGCTCACTGGCGGGTTACAATGAGCAGTTCTTC.

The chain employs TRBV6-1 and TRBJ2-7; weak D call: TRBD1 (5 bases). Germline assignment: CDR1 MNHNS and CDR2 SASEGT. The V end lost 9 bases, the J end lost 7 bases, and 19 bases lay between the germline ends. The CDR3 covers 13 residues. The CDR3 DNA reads TGTGCCAGTACTATCTCCAGGGTTGGAGAGCAGTACTTC. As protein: CASTISRVGEQYF.

CDR3 sequence: CSASAGNTIYF. The CDR3 nucleotides read TGCAGTGCTAGTGCTGGAAACACCATATATTTT. This chain links TRBV20-1 with TRBJ1-3; unclear D gene. V gave up 3 bases and J gave up 2 bases, with 2 bases separating them. Looked up from germline, CDR1 is DFQATT and CDR2 is SNEGSKA (reference sequence). This CDR3 has 11 amino acids.

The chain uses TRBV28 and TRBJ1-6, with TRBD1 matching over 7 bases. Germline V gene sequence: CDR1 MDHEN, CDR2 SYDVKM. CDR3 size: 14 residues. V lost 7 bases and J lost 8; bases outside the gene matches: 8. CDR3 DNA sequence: TGTGCCAGCAACTCAGGGGGGGGACATTCACCCCTCCACTTT. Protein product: CASNSGGGHSPLHF.

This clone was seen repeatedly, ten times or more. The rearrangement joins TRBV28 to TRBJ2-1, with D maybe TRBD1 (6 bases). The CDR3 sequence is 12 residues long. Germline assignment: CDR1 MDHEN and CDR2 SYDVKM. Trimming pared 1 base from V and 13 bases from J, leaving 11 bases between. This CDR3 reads CASSLSATGQFF. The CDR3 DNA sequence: TGTGCCAGCAGTTTATCTGCGACAGGACAGTTCTTC.

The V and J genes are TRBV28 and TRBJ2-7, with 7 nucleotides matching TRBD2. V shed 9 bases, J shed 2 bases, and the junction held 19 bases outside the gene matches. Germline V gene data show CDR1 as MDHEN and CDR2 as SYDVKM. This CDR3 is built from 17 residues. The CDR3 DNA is TGTGCCAGTCAAGCCCCCGGGGCGGCTAGCGGAACCTACGAGCAGTACTTC. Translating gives CASQAPGAASGTYEQYF.

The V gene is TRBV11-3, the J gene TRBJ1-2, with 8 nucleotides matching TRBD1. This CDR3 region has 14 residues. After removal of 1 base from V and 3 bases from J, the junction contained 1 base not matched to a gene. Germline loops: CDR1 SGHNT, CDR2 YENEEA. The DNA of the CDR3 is TGTGCCAGCAGCTTAGCAGGGGGCGACTATGGCTACACCTTC. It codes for CASSLAGGDYGYTF.

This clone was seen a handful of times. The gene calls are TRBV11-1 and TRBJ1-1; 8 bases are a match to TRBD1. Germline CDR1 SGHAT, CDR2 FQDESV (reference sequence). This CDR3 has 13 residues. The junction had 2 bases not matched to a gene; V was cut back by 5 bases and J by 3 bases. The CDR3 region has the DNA TGTGCCAGCAGCCAACAGGGGGACACTGAAGCTTTCTTT. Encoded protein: CASSQQGDTEAFF. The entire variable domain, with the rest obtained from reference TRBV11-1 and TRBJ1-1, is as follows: EAEVAQSPRYKITEKSQAVAFWCDPISGHATLYWYRQILGQGPELLVQFQDESVVDDSQLPKDRFSAERLKGVDSTLKIQPAELGDSAMYLCASSQQGDTEAFFGQGTRLTVV.

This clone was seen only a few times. The CDR3 bases are TGCGCCAGCACTGCGTCACGGGGCCTCGACCGGCTGAATGGCTACACCTTC. Translated: CASTASRGLDRLNGYTF. The chain uses TRBV5-1 and TRBJ1-2; TRBD1 is a possible D gene (5 bases). Germline CDR1 SGHRS, CDR2 YFSETQ. Trimming shortened V by 6 bases and J by 6 bases, and 27 bases separated the two germline ends. The CDR3 totals 17 residues. The whole variable domain, filled in from reference TRBV5-1 and TRBJ1-2, reads KAGVTQTPRYLIKTRGQQVTLSCSPISGHRSVSWYQQTPGQGLQFLFEYFSETQRNKGNFPGRFSGRQFSNSRSEMNVSTLELGDSALYLCASTASRGLDRLNGYTFGSGTRLTVV.

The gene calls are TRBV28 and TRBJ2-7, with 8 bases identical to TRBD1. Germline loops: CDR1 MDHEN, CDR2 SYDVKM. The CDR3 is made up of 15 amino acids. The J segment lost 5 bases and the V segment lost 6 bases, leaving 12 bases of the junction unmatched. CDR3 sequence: CASRSGGSRLDEQYF. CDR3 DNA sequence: TGTGCCAGCAGATCAGGGGGCTCCAGGTTGGACGAGCAGTACTTC. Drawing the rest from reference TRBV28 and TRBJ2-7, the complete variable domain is DVKVTQSSRYLVKRTGEKVFLECVQDMDHENMFWYRQDPGLGLRLIYFSYDVKMKEKGDIPEGYSVSREKKERFSLILESASTNQTSMYLCASRSGGSRLDEQYFGPGTRLTVT.

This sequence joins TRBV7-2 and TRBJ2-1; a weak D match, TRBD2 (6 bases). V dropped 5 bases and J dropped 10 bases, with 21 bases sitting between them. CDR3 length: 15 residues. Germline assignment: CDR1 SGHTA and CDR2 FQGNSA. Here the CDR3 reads CASSLGWGEEGEQFF. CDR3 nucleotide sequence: TGTGCCAGCAGCCTAGGGTGGGGCGAGGAGGGCGAGCAGTTCTTC. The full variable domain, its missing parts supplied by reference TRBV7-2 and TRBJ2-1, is GAGVSQSPSNKVTEKGKDVELRCDPISGHTALYWYRQSLGQGLEFLIYFQGNSAPDKSGLPSDRFSAERTGGSVSTLTIQRTQQEDSAVYLCASSLGWGEEGEQFFGPGTRLTVL.

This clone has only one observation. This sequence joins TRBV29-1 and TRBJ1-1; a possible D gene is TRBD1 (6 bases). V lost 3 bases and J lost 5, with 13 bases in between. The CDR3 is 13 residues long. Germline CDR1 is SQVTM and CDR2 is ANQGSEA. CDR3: CSVDRGGATEAFF. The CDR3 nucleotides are TGCAGCGTTGACAGGGGAGGGGCGACTGAAGCTTTCTTT.